The entry that follows covers one T cell receptor beta chain sequence. This clone's antigen is unknown. Base-call qualities are not available, and no considerably larger clone is one nucleotide away. The record originates from a study of blood T cell repertoires in COVID-19 (dated by TCRdb to 2020 to 2021). In the study overall: Collaborator samples came from the United States, Italy and Spain and covered acute and convalescent phases of COVID-19. The material from the prospective study consisted of cDNA or gDNA derived from T cells, B-cell-depleted T cells, or PBMCs. The dataset comprised deeply sampled blood TCRbeta repertoires from subjects exposed to, actively infected with, or recovered from COVID-19. The repertoires were released in a freely available public database meant as a resource for research on the immune response to SARS-CoV-2. Samples were obtained from the ongoing ImmuneRACE study (first 160 participants) and from 950 to 1,500 subjects provided by 6 global collaborators. Nearly every sample came with metadata listing a de-identified subject ID, COVID-19 status, age in years and sex. HLA class I and class II types, where available, came from metadata supplied by the sample provider rather than from assay-based typing.

Study-wide conclusions, independent of this receptor: How much clinical and demographic metadata was included differed by source and by participant, and the metadata was provided uncurated.

The collaborating institutions used their own protocols to collect whole blood in K2EDTA tubes. For TCRbeta analysis, collaborator samples were shipped as frozen whole blood, as isolated PBMCs, or as DNA extracted from either sample type. TCRbeta CDR3 regions were amplified from genomic DNA using the immunoSEQ Assay, a bias-controlled multiplex PCR. As for how the authors treated the data: The number of nucleated cells in each sample was estimated by amplification of reference gene primers within the assay. To quantify the absolute abundance of each unique TCRbeta CDR3 rearrangement, sequence reads were collapsed and filtered. For each sample, productive Simpson clonality was calculated by taking the square root of Simpson's diversity index across productive rearrangements. TCRdb stores this immuneACCESS table with in-frame sequences only. Part of the clones is absent; in the studies checked, under half of the shortfall reflects unresolved V genes, and no reason is known for the rest. V and J calls and clone size are as listed in that table; D and trimming were resolved from the DNA. Counted in this sample were 100,000 to 150,000 clones; 85% of them appeared once. More than 6.5% of the sample goes to the ten largest clones.

Trimming takes 6 bases off V and 4 bases off J; junction bases not matched to a gene: 8. The CDR3 holds 16 amino acids from the cysteine to the phenylalanine. Only the CDR3 region is kept as DNA, spanning 48 bases read in frame from base 1. Reading the germline V gene gives CDR1 SGHVS and CDR2 FNYEAQ. The chain couples TRBV7-6 to TRBJ2-1; 11 nucleotides in the junction match TRBD2. The receptor's source is a man of 80 years or more with active or convalescent COVID-19. The specimen sequenced was peripheral blood. The CDR3 amino acid sequence is: CASRPRPSGGYNEQFF. The DNA sequence is as follows: TGTGCCAGCAGACCCCGTCCTAGCGGGGGGTACAATGAGCAGTTCTTC. Supplemented by the reference TRBV7-6 and TRBJ2-1 proteins around the CDR3, the complete variable domain is GAGVSQSPRYKVTKRGQDVALRCDPISGHVSLYWYRQALGQGPEFLTYFNYEAQQDKSGLPNDRFSAERPEGSISTLTIQRTEQRDSAMYRCASRPRPSGGYNEQFFGPGTRLTVL.